Listed below are T cell receptor beta chains from one sample, sequenced in a study of regulatory T cells in long-lasting Graves disease. TCRdb reprocessed the multiplex PCR reads with MiXCR, giving one entry per CDR3 protein. The sample carries around 400,000 distinct CDR3 sequences, 15% to 18% recorded once. The input for sequencing was peripheral blood mononuclear cells (PBMCs), taken at new diagnosis, from a patient treated with antithyroid drugs. The receptor source for this set is a female donor with Graves disease. CDR3s include the opening cysteine and the closing phenylalanine or tryptophan. D genes are given only for firm matches. Not every row has a clone size; where given, it reads once, few, many or a size class.

size: NA
V: TRBV27
J: TRBJ1-3
D: NA
CDR3: CASSSRGRTGNTIYF
DNA: TGTGCCAGCAGTTCCCGGGGGCGGACTGGAAACACCATATATTTT

size: many
V: TRBV6-5
J: TRBJ1-2
D: TRBD1
CDR3: CASSWDRNNYGYTF
DNA: TGTGCCAGCAGTTGGGACAGAAATAACTATGGCTACACCTTC

size: NA
V: TRBV12-3/TRBV12-4
J: TRBJ2-6
D: TRBD1
CDR3: CASSWDRVFSGANVLTF
DNA: TGTGCCAGCAGTTGGGACAGGGTTTTCTCTGGGGCCAACGTCCTGACTTTC

size: many
V: TRBV6-2/TRBV6-3
J: TRBJ2-7
D: TRBD1
CDR3: CASSPSQGDKFYEQYF
DNA: TGTGCCAGCAGCCCCTCACAGGGGGACAAATTCTACGAGCAGTACTTC

size: many
V: TRBV7-2
J: TRBJ2-2
D: NA
CDR3: CASTEGLNTGELFF
DNA: TGTGCCAGCACCGAGGGGCTAAACACCGGGGAGCTGTTTTTT

size: NA
V: TRBV7-9
J: TRBJ1-1
D: NA
CDR3: CASSLVSSEAFF
DNA: TGTGCCAGCAGCTTAGTTAGCAGTGAAGCTTTCTTT

size: many
V: TRBV2
J: TRBJ2-3
D: TRBD2
CDR3: CASSGRGGSTDTQYF
DNA: TGTGCCAGCAGCGGGCGGGGGGGGAGCACAGATACGCAGTATTTT

size: many
V: TRBV24-1
J: TRBJ2-2
D: TRBD2
CDR3: CATSGGTTNTGELFF
DNA: TGTGCCACCAGTGGGGGGACTACGAACACCGGGGAGCTGTTTTTT

size: NA
V: TRBV12-3/TRBV12-4
J: TRBJ1-1
D: NA
CDR3: CASSTTDMNTEAFF
DNA: TGTGCCAGCAGTACGACAGACATGAACACTGAAGCTTTCTTT

size: many
V: TRBV7-2
J: TRBJ2-3
D: TRBD1
CDR3: CASSPGTGYPTDTQYF
DNA: TGTGCCAGCAGCCCAGGGACAGGATACCCCACAGATACGCAGTATTTT

size: many
V: TRBV29-1
J: TRBJ2-5
D: NA
CDR3: CSVDEGQGETQYF
DNA: TGCAGCGTTGATGAAGGCCAGGGAGAGACCCAGTACTTC

size: many
V: TRBV6-1
J: TRBJ2-7
D: TRBD2
CDR3: CASRSSGSLNEQYF
DNA: TGTGCCAGCAGGTCTAGCGGGAGTCTGAACGAGCAGTACTTC

size: few
V: TRBV27
J: TRBJ2-7
D: TRBD1
CDR3: CASSSRGIHHEQYF
DNA: TGTGCCAGCAGTTCCAGGGGGATTCACCACGAGCAGTACTTC

size: many
V: TRBV11-2
J: TRBJ2-5
D: NA
CDR3: CASSNQETQYF
DNA: TGTGCCAGCAGCAACCAAGAGACCCAGTACTTC

size: many
V: TRBV29-1
J: TRBJ2-3
D: NA
CDR3: CSVDAIPDTQYF
DNA: TGCAGCGTTGATGCCATTCCAGATACGCAGTATTTT

size: many
V: TRBV7-9
J: TRBJ2-7
D: NA
CDR3: CASRPERAYEQYF
DNA: TGTGCCAGCAGGCCCGAGCGAGCCTACGAGCAGTACTTC

size: few
V: TRBV9
J: TRBJ2-7
D: NA
CDR3: CASSVVDRSNEQYF
DNA: TGTGCCAGCAGCGTAGTGGACAGATCTAACGAGCAGTACTTC

size: many
V: TRBV2
J: TRBJ1-5
D: NA
CDR3: CASSDAETSNQPQHF
DNA: TGTGCCAGCAGTGATGCAGAGACAAGCAATCAGCCCCAGCATTTT

size: NA
V: TRBV6-5
J: TRBJ2-5
D: TRBD2
CDR3: CASSYGGLAHQETQYF
DNA: TGTGCCAGCAGTTACGGGGGACTAGCGCACCAAGAGACCCAGTACTTC

size: many
V: TRBV7-3
J: TRBJ2-1
D: NA
CDR3: CASSPEFGPRGEQFF
DNA: TGTGCCAGCAGCCCGGAGTTTGGCCCCAGGGGCGAGCAGTTCTTC

size: many
V: TRBV7-9
J: TRBJ2-5
D: TRBD1
CDR3: CASSWIPGQGEEETQYF
DNA: TGTGCCAGCAGCTGGATTCCGGGACAGGGAGAGGAAGAGACCCAGTACTTC

size: many
V: TRBV5-1
J: TRBJ1-2
D: NA
CDR3: CASSLRTDHYGYTF
DNA: TGCGCCAGCAGCCTCAGGACGGACCACTACGGCTACACCTTC

size: many
V: TRBV12-5
J: TRBJ2-5
D: NA
CDR3: CASGSGFGGAGETQYF
DNA: TGTGCTAGTGGTTCGGGCTTTGGGGGCGCGGGAGAGACCCAGTACTTC

size: once
V: TRBV7-2
J: TRBJ2-7
D: TRBD1
CDR3: CASSLGGTGGLEQYF
DNA: TGTGCCAGCAGCTTGGGAGGGACAGGGGGCCTCGAGCAGTACTTC

size: NA
V: TRBV5-6
J: TRBJ1-2
D: TRBD1
CDR3: CASSTEPGQGTF
DNA: TGTGCCAGCAGCACGGAACCGGGACAGGGGACCTTC

size: many
V: TRBV24-1
J: TRBJ1-4
D: TRBD1
CDR3: CATSLTNRGRTDGSTNEKLFF
DNA: TGTGCCACCAGTCTTACAAACAGGGGACGCACGGATGGATCAACTAATGAAAAACTGTTTTTT

size: many
V: TRBV7-9
J: TRBJ1-1
D: NA
CDR3: CASSLSGGGPVF
DNA: TGTGCCAGCAGCTTAAGCGGGGGAGGCCCCGTCTTT

size: many
V: TRBV27
J: TRBJ1-2
D: NA
CDR3: CASSLRGANYGYTF
DNA: TGTGCCAGCAGCTTGCGGGGGGCTAACTATGGCTACACCTTC

size: many
V: TRBV7-2
J: TRBJ1-2
D: NA
CDR3: CASSPRNYGYTF
DNA: TGTGCCAGCAGCCCGCGAAACTATGGCTACACCTTC

size: many
V: TRBV7-2
J: TRBJ2-1
D: TRBD1
CDR3: CASSHTGGGVNEQFF
DNA: TGTGCCAGCAGCCATACAGGGGGCGGCGTGAATGAGCAGTTCTTC

size: NA
V: TRBV28
J: TRBJ2-5
D: TRBD2
CDR3: CASSSGLAGGRETQYF
DNA: TGTGCCAGCAGTTCGGGACTAGCGGGGGGTCGGGAGACCCAGTACTTC

size: few
V: TRBV12-5
J: TRBJ2-1
D: TRBD2
CDR3: CASGWGGLATTHNEQLF
DNA: TGTGCTAGTGGTTGGGGGGGACTAGCGACCACGCACAATGAGCAGCTCTTC

size: many
V: TRBV12-3/TRBV12-4
J: TRBJ2-4
D: NA
CDR3: CASSKYPQSGSKNIQYF
DNA: TGTGCCAGCAGCAAGTACCCACAGTCTGGTTCCAAAAACATTCAGTACTTC

size: many
V: TRBV7-8
J: TRBJ2-7
D: TRBD1
CDR3: CASSLAGTGGPSSYEQYF
DNA: TGTGCCAGCAGCTTAGCGGGGACAGGGGGCCCGAGCTCCTACGAGCAGTACTTC

size: NA
V: TRBV5-6
J: TRBJ1-1
D: TRBD1
CDR3: CASNPGTGASWEAFF
DNA: TGTGCCAGCAACCCCGGGACAGGGGCTTCTTGGGAAGCTTTCTTT

size: once
V: TRBV20-1
J: TRBJ2-7
D: NA
CDR3: CSAHNHAATHEQYF
DNA: TGCAGTGCCCACAACCACGCGGCCACTCATGAGCAGTACTTC

size: NA
V: TRBV10-1
J: TRBJ2-2
D: NA
CDR3: CASSGFKGAGELFF
DNA: TGCGCCAGCTCTGGTTTTAAGGGGGCCGGGGAGCTGTTTTTT